This TCR beta chain derives from a study of blood T cell repertoires in COVID-19 (dated by TCRdb to 2018 to 2020). The study in broad terms: Samples from collaborators originated in the United States, Italy and Spain and spanned both the acute and convalescent phases of COVID-19. The prospective study material was composed of cDNA or gDNA derived from T cells, B-cell-depleted T cells, or PBMCs. The dataset comprised deeply sampled blood TCRbeta repertoires from subjects exposed to, actively infected with, or recovered from COVID-19. The repertoires were made available in a free public database intended to serve as a resource for research on the immune response to SARS-CoV-2. Samples were obtained from the ongoing ImmuneRACE study (first 160 participants) and from approximately 1,200 subjects provided by 6 global collaborators. The sample metadata nearly always contained a de-identified subject ID, COVID-19 status, age in years and sex. Where available, HLA class I and class II types were obtained from metadata supplied by the sample provider rather than from assay-based typing. General conclusions and limits of the study: Clinical and demographic metadata were provided uncurated, with the amount varying by source and participant.

Whole blood was collected in K2EDTA tubes by collaborating institutions according to the institutions' own protocols. Collaborator samples were shipped for TCRbeta analysis as frozen whole blood, isolated PBMCs, or DNA extracted from either sample type. TCRbeta CDR3 regions were amplified from genomic DNA using the immunoSEQ Assay, a bias-controlled multiplex PCR. Under the source paper's analysis protocol: The number of nucleated cells in each sample was estimated by amplification of reference gene primers within the assay. To quantify the absolute abundance of each unique TCRbeta CDR3 rearrangement, sequence reads were collapsed and filtered. Productive Simpson clonality was computed per sample as the square root of Simpson's diversity index over productive rearrangements. TCRdb carries this immuneACCESS record with in-frame sequences only. Its versions omit some clonotypes, under half of them owing to an unresolved V gene in the studies checked, with the rest unexplained. V and J calls and clone size are given by that table; D and trimming were obtained from the DNA. The sample data list under 200,000 clones, and 70% to 85% of these were observed just once. Of the sample, roughly 5.1% falls within the top ten clones.

For this clone: Its antigen target is currently unknown. Base qualities were left out, and no much larger clone turns up one base away.

From a lookup of the germline V gene, CDR1 and CDR2 are ENHRY and SYGVKD. The CDR3 measures 14 amino acids from cysteine to phenylalanine. The sequence is cut down to CDR3 DNA, 42 bases in frame from base 1. Here V drops 8 bases and J drops 7 bases, and the junction holds 13 bases not matched to any gene. The receptor was derived from a woman younger than 45 with acute or convalescent COVID-19. The sample comprised peripheral blood. The rearrangement combines TRBV10-3 with TRBJ2-7; the central 8 bases match TRBD1. At the DNA level, the sequence is TGTGCCATCCGGAGGGCAGGGGGCGAGGGAGAGCAGTACTTC. Its amino acids are CAIRRAGGEGEQYF.